These T cell receptor beta chains were read from a single sample in a study of human T cells and chemical hapten exposure. Each CDR3 protein gets one entry after TCRdb re-called the RACE reads with MiXCR. The sample contains under 85,000 distinct CDR3 sequences, about a tenth of which appear only once. The sequencing used whole blood, collected in connection with sensitization to the hapten diphenylcyclopropenone (DPC). The receptors derive from a woman in her fifties or sixties with alopecia areata. Some clones in this sample may be carry-over from other donors' samples. Both conserved end residues are part of each CDR3. The D gene is left open where the match is weak. Not every row has a clone size; where given, it reads once, few, many or a size class.

d_gene: TRBD2
abundance: few
j_gene: TRBJ2-7
v_gene: TRBV7-8
CDR3aa: CASSGRLAGTKEQYF
CDR3nt: TGTGCCAGCAGCGGCCGACTAGCGGGAACGAAAGAGCAGTACTTC

d_gene: TRBD2
abundance: .
j_gene: TRBJ2-5
v_gene: TRBV28
CDR3aa: CASSPGTSGRAQETQYF
CDR3nt: TGTGCCAGCAGTCCGGGGACTAGCGGGAGGGCACAAGAGACCCAGTACTTC

d_gene: .
abundance: .
j_gene: TRBJ1-3
v_gene: TRBV11-2
CDR3aa: CASSPTTGSSGNTIYF
CDR3nt: TGTGCCAGCAGTCCAACGACAGGATCCTCTGGAAACACCATATATTTT

d_gene: .
abundance: .
j_gene: TRBJ2-1
v_gene: TRBV11-2
CDR3aa: CASTRGQGLGEQFF
CDR3nt: TGTGCCAGCACCCGAGGCCAAGGGCTCGGTGAGCAGTTCTTC

d_gene: .
abundance: many
j_gene: TRBJ2-7
v_gene: TRBV20-1
CDR3aa: CSARPWTVLSYEQYF
CDR3nt: TGCAGTGCTAGACCCTGGACAGTACTCTCCTACGAGCAGTACTTC

d_gene: TRBD1
abundance: few
j_gene: TRBJ1-6
v_gene: TRBV12-3/TRBV12-4
CDR3aa: CASSSPRGPSSYNSPLHF
CDR3nt: TGTGCCAGCAGTTCCCCGAGGGGGCCTAGCTCCTATAATTCACCCCTCCACTTT

d_gene: TRBD2
abundance: .
j_gene: TRBJ2-3
v_gene: TRBV12-3/TRBV12-4
CDR3aa: CASSLSGRRTDTQYF
CDR3nt: TGTGCCAGCAGTTTAAGCGGGAGGAGGACAGATACGCAGTATTTT

d_gene: .
abundance: .
j_gene: TRBJ1-1
v_gene: TRBV29-1
CDR3aa: CSVERSEAFF
CDR3nt: TGCAGCGTTGAGCGGTCTGAAGCTTTCTTT

d_gene: .
abundance: few
j_gene: TRBJ2-4
v_gene: TRBV18
CDR3aa: CASSPPDGNIQYF
CDR3nt: TGTGCCAGCTCACCACCCGACGGAAACATTCAGTACTTC

d_gene: .
abundance: few
j_gene: TRBJ2-4
v_gene: TRBV6-1
CDR3aa: CASSEGGSRIQYF
CDR3nt: TGTGCCAGCAGTGAAGGGGGTAGTCGGATTCAGTACTTC

d_gene: .
abundance: many
j_gene: TRBJ1-1
v_gene: TRBV10-2
CDR3aa: CASSDGSTTEAFF
CDR3nt: TGCGCCAGCAGTGACGGCAGTACCACTGAAGCTTTCTTT

d_gene: TRBD2
abundance: many
j_gene: TRBJ2-2
v_gene: TRBV10-1
CDR3aa: CASSGLAGEVGELFF
CDR3nt: TGCGCCAGCAGTGGGCTAGCGGGAGAGGTCGGGGAGCTGTTTTTT

d_gene: TRBD2
abundance: many
j_gene: TRBJ2-5
v_gene: TRBV18
CDR3aa: CASSPLPSGRPPTAQETQYF
CDR3nt: TGTGCCAGCTCACCTCTGCCTAGCGGGAGACCCCCGACGGCCCAAGAGACCCAGTACTTC

d_gene: .
abundance: many
j_gene: TRBJ2-3
v_gene: TRBV20-1
CDR3aa: CSAWRGGADTQYF
CDR3nt: TGCAGTGCCTGGCGGGGCGGTGCAGATACGCAGTATTTT

d_gene: .
abundance: .
j_gene: TRBJ1-1
v_gene: TRBV14
CDR3aa: CASSQALGGDTEAFF
CDR3nt: TGTGCCAGCAGCCAAGCTTTGGGTGGAGACACTGAAGCTTTCTTT

d_gene: TRBD1
abundance: many
j_gene: TRBJ1-1
v_gene: TRBV18
CDR3aa: CASSPGQGGGTEAFF
CDR3nt: TGTGCCAGCTCACCCGGACAGGGCGGAGGCACTGAAGCTTTCTTT

d_gene: TRBD2
abundance: few
j_gene: TRBJ2-5
v_gene: TRBV6-1
CDR3aa: CASSASSGQETQYF
CDR3nt: TGTGCCAGCAGTGCATCTAGCGGTCAAGAGACCCAGTACTTC

d_gene: TRBD2
abundance: few
j_gene: TRBJ2-7
v_gene: TRBV20-1
CDR3aa: CSARGGTSTYEQYF
CDR3nt: TGCAGTGCTCGAGGCGGGACTAGCACCTACGAGCAGTACTTC

d_gene: TRBD1
abundance: .
j_gene: TRBJ2-7
v_gene: TRBV28
CDR3aa: CASSSPGTGVPEQYF
CDR3nt: TGTGCCAGCAGTTCACCCGGGACAGGGGTCCCCGAGCAGTACTTC

d_gene: .
abundance: .
j_gene: TRBJ2-7
v_gene: TRBV5-1
CDR3aa: CASSLGQVGAYEQYF
CDR3nt: TGCGCCAGCAGCTTGGGACAGGTAGGGGCCTACGAGCAGTACTTC

d_gene: .
abundance: .
j_gene: TRBJ2-4
v_gene: TRBV7-2
CDR3aa: CASSLSSNIQYF
CDR3nt: TGTGCCAGCAGCTTATCCTCCAACATTCAGTACTTC

d_gene: .
abundance: .
j_gene: TRBJ2-7
v_gene: TRBV7-3
CDR3aa: CASSANGGLEQYF
CDR3nt: TGTGCCAGCAGCGCCAACGGAGGGCTCGAGCAGTACTTC

d_gene: TRBD1
abundance: few
j_gene: TRBJ1-1
v_gene: TRBV25-1
CDR3aa: CASSKDRGLNTEAFF
CDR3nt: TGTGCCAGCAGTAAGGACAGGGGCCTGAACACTGAAGCTTTCTTT

d_gene: .
abundance: few
j_gene: TRBJ2-1
v_gene: TRBV5-6
CDR3aa: CASSFSWGNEQFF
CDR3nt: TGTGCCAGCAGCTTCTCTTGGGGCAATGAGCAGTTCTTC

d_gene: .
abundance: many
j_gene: TRBJ2-5
v_gene: TRBV11-2
CDR3aa: CASRTGTEETQYF
CDR3nt: TGTGCCAGCAGAACAGGGACGGAAGAGACCCAGTACTTC

d_gene: TRBD1
abundance: .
j_gene: TRBJ1-5
v_gene: TRBV11-2
CDR3aa: CASSLGTGINQPQHF
CDR3nt: TGTGCCAGCAGCTTAGGGACAGGGATCAATCAGCCCCAGCATTTT

d_gene: .
abundance: few
j_gene: TRBJ1-1
v_gene: TRBV5-1
CDR3aa: CASSFDRLNTEAFF
CDR3nt: TGCGCCAGCAGCTTCGACAGGTTGAACACTGAAGCTTTCTTT

d_gene: .
abundance: many
j_gene: TRBJ2-2
v_gene: TRBV7-9
CDR3aa: CASSLWAGSNTGELFF
CDR3nt: TGTGCCAGCAGCTTATGGGCAGGGTCGAACACCGGGGAGCTGTTTTTT

d_gene: .
abundance: .
j_gene: TRBJ2-7
v_gene: TRBV6-2/TRBV6-3
CDR3aa: CASSYSGAREAGEQYF
CDR3nt: TGTGCCAGCAGTTACTCGGGCGCCAGGGAGGCGGGGGAGCAGTACTTC

d_gene: TRBD2
abundance: .
j_gene: TRBJ2-5
v_gene: TRBV12-3/TRBV12-4
CDR3aa: CASSSRSGRDGTQYF
CDR3nt: TGTGCCAGCAGTTCCCGGAGCGGGAGGGACGGGACCCAGTACTTC

d_gene: .
abundance: .
j_gene: TRBJ2-6
v_gene: TRBV5-4
CDR3aa: CASTLVGRSSGANVLTF
CDR3nt: TGTGCCAGCACCTTGGTCGGGCGGAGCTCTGGGGCCAACGTCCTGACTTTC

d_gene: .
abundance: many
j_gene: TRBJ1-1
v_gene: TRBV18
CDR3aa: CATTGDGNTEAFF
CDR3nt: TGTGCCACCACCGGGGACGGGAACACTGAAGCTTTCTTT